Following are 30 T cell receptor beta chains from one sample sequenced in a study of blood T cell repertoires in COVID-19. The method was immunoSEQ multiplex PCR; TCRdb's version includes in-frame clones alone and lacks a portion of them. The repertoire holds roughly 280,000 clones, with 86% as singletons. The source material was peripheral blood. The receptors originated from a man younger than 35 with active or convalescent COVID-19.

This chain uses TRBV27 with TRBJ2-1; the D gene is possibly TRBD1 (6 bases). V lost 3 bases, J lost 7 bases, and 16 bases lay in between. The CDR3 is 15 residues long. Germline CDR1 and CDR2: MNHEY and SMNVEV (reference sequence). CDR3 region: CASSLWPGDRNEQFF. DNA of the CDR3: TGTGCCAGCAGTTTGTGGCCAGGGGACCGAAATGAGCAGTTCTTC.

CDR3 coding DNA: TGTGCCTCAGCAGTAACAGCAACTAATGAAAAACTGTTTTTT. Its protein is CASAVTATNEKLFF. The chain employs TRBV5-4 and TRBJ1-4; D is undetermined. The CDR3 length is 14 residues. The germline CDR1 and CDR2 sequences are SGHNT and YYREEE (reference sequence). V was cut by 10 bases and J by 0 bases, with 13 bases left in between.

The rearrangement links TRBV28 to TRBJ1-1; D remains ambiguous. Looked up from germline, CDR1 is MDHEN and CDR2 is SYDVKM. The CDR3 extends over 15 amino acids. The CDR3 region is CSSAGSLLMNTEAFF. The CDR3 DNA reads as TGTTCTTCCGCGGGGAGTCTCCTTATGAACACTGAAGCTTTCTTT.

The CDR3 reads CASSTGTGARDTQYF. The DNA of the CDR3 is TGTGCCAGCAGTACCGGGACAGGGGCCAGAGATACGCAGTATTTT. V gene TRBV5-6 combines with J gene TRBJ2-3; 10 bases align to TRBD1. Losses at the gene ends were 5 bases for V and 5 bases for J; bases not matched to a gene: 8. There are 15 residues in the CDR3. The germline V gene has CDR1 SGHDT and CDR2 YYEEEE.

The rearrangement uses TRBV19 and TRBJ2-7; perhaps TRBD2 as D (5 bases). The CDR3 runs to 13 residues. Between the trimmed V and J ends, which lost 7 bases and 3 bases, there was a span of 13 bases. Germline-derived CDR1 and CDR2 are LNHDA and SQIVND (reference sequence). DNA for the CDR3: TGTGCCAGTATGCCGGGATTCCTCTACGAGCAGTACTTC. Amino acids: CASMPGFLYEQYF.

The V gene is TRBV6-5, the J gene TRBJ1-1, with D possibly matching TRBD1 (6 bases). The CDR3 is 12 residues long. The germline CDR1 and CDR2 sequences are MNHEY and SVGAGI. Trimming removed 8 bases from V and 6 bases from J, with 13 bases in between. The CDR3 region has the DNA TGTGCCAGCGGTCTTCAGGGGTCTGAAGCTTTCTTT. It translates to CASGLQGSEAFF.

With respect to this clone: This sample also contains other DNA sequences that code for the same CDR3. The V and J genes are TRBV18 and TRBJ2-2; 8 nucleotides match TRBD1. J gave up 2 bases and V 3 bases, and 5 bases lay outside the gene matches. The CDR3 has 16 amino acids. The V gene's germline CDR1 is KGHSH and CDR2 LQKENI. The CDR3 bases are TGTGCCAGCTCACCCCCAGGACAGGGAAACACCGGGGAGCTGTTTTTT. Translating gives CASSPPGQGNTGELFF.

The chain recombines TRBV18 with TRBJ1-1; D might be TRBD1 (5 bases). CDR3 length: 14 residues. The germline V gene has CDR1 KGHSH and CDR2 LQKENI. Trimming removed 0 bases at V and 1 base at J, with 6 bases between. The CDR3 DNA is TGTGCCAGCTCACCACCGGGGCAGAACACTGAAGCTTTCTTT. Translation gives CASSPPGQNTEAFF.

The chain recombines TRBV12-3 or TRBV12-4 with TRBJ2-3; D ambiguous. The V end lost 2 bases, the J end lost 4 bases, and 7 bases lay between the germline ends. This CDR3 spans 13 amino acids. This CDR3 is CASSLIEADTQYF. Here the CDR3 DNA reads TGTGCCAGCAGTTTAATTGAGGCAGATACGCAGTATTTT.

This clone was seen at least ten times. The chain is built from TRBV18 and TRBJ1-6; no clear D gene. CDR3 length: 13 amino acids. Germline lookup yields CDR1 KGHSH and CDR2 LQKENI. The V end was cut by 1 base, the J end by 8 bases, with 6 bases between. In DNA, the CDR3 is TGTGCCAGCTCACCACTAGGAGATTCACCCCTCCACTTT. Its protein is CASSPLGDSPLHF.

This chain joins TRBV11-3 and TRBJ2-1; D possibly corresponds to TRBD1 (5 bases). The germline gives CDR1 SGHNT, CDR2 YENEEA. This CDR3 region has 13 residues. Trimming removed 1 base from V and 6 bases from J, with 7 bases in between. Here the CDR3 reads CASSLGQGNEQFF. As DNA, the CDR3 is TGTGCCAGCAGCTTAGGGCAGGGCAATGAGCAGTTCTTC.

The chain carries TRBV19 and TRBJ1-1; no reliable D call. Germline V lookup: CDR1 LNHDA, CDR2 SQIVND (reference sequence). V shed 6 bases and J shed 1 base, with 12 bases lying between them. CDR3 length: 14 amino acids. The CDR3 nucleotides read TGTGCCAGTAGAAGTATCGGAGCGAACACTGAAGCTTTCTTT. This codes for CASRSIGANTEAFF.

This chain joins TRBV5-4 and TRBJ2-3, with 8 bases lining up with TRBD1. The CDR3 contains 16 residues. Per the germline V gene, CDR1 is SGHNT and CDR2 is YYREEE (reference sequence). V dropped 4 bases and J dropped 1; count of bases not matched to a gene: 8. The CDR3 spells CASSRTGIVGTDTQYF. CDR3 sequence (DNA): TGTGCCAGCAGCCGGACAGGGATCGTTGGCACAGATACGCAGTATTTT.

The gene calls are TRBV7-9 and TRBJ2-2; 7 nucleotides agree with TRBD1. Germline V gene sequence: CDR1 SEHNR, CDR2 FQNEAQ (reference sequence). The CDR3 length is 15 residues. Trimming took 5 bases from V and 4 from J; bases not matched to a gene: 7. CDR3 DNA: TGTGCCAGCAGCCCAGGGGGTTCGGCCACCGGGGAGCTGTTTTTT. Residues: CASSPGGSATGELFF. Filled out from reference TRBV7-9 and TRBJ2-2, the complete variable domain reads DTGVSQNPRHKITKRGQNVTFRCDPISEHNRLYWYRQTLGQGPEFLTYFQNEAQLEKSRLLSDRFSAERPKGSFSTLEIQRTEQGDSAMYLCASSPGGSATGELFFGEGSRLTVL.

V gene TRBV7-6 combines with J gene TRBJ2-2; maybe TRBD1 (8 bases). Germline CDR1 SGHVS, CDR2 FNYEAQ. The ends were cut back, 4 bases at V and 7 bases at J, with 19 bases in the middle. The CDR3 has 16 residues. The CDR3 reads CASSSRGTGLGGELFF. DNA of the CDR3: TGTGCCAGCAGCTCGCGGGGGACAGGTCTGGGCGGGGAGCTGTTTTTT.

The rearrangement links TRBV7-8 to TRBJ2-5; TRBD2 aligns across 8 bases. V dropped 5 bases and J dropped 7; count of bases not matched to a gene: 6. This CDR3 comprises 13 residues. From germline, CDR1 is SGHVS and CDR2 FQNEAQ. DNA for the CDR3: TGTGCCAGCAGCCCACCGGGAGGGCGGACCCAGTACTTC. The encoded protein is CASSPPGGRTQYF. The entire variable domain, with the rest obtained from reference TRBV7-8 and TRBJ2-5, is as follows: GAGVSQSPRYKVAKRGQDVALRCDPISGHVSLFWYQQALGQGPEFLTYFQNEAQLDKSGLPSDRFFAERPEGSVSTLKIQRTQQEDSAVYLCASSPPGGRTQYFGPGTRLLVL.

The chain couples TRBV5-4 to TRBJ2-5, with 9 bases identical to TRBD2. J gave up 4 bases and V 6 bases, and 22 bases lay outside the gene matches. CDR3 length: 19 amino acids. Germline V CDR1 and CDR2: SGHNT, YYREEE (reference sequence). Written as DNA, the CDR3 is TGTGCCAGCAACTCAAAGGATGGCGGGGGGGCCGGGAATGGAGAGACCCAGTACTTC. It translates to CASNSKDGGGAGNGETQYF. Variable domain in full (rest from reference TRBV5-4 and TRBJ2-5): ETGVTQSPTHLIKTRGQQVTLRCSSQSGHNTVSWYQQALGQGPQFIFQYYREEENGRGNFPPRFSGLQFPNYSSELNVNALELDDSALYLCASNSKDGGGAGNGETQYFGPGTRLLVL.

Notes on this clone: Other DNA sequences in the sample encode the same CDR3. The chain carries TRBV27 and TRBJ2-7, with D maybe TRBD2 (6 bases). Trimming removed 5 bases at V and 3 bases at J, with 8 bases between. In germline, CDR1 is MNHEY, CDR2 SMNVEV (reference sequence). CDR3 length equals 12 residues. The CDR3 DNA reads TGTGCCAGCAGTACCGGGGGCTACGAGCAGTACTTC. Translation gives CASSTGGYEQYF.

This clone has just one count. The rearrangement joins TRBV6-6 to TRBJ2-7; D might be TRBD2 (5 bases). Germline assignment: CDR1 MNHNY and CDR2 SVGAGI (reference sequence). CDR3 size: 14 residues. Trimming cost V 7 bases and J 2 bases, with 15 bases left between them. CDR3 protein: CASTLTEGTYEQYF. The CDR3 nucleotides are TGTGCCAGCACCCTCACAGAGGGCACCTACGAGCAGTACTTC.

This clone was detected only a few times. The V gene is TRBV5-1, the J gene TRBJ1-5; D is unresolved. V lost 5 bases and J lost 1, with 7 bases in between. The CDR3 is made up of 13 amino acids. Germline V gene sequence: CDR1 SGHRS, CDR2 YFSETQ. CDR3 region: CASSRGSNQPQHF. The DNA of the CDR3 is TGCGCCAGCAGTAGAGGGAGCAATCAGCCCCAGCATTTT.

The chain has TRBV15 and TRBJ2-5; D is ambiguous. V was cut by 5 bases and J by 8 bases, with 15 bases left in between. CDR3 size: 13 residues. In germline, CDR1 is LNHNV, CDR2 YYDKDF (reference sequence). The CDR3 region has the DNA TGTGCCACCAGCCCGCCCTTAAGAGGAACCCAGTACTTC. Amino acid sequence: CATSPPLRGTQYF. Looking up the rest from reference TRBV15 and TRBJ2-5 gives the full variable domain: DAMVIQNPRYQVTQFGKPVTLSCSQTLNHNVMYWYQQKSSQAPKLLFHYYDKDFNNEADTPDNFQSRRPNTSFCFLDIRSPGLGDTAMYLCATSPPLRGTQYFGPGTRLLVL.

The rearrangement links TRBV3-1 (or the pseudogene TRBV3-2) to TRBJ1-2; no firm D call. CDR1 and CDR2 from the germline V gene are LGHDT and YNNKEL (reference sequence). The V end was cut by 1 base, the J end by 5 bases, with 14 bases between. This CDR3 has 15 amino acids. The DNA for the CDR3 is TGTGCCAGCAGCCAAGTTCACAGCAAATTATATGGCTACACCTTC. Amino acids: CASSQVHSKLYGYTF.

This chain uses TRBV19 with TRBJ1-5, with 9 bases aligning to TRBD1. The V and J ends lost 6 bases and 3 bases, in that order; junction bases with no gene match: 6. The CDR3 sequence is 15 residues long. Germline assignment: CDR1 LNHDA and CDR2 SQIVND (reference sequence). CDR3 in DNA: TGTGCCAGTAGCCCCGGGACAGGGTACAATCAGCCCCAGCATTTT. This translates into CASSPGTGYNQPQHF. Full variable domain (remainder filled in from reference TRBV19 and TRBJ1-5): DGGITQSPKYLFRKEGQNVTLSCEQNLNHDAMYWYRQDPGQGLRLIYYSQIVNDFQKGDIAEGYSVSREKKESFPLTVTSAQKNPTAFYLCASSPGTGYNQPQHFGDGTRLSIL.

Here the CDR3 DNA reads TGTGCCAGCAGTGAAATCCTGAGCCCCTATGGCTACACCTTC. Translated: CASSEILSPYGYTF. This sequence joins TRBV6-1 and TRBJ1-2, with D unresolved. V shed 2 bases and J shed 4 bases, with 11 bases lying between them. The CDR3 sequence is 14 residues long. Germline CDR1 reads MNHNS; CDR2 reads SASEGT.

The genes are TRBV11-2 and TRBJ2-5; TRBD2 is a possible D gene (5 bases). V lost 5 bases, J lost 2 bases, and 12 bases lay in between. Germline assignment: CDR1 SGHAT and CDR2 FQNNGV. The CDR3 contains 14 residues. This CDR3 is CASSPASRQETQYF. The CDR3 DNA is TGTGCCAGCAGCCCAGCTAGCAGGCAAGAGACCCAGTACTTC.

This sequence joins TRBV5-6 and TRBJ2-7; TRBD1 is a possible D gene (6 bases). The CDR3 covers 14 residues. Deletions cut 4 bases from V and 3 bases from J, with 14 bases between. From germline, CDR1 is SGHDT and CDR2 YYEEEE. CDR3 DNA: TGTGCCAGCAGCGAAACCGGGACACTCTACGAGCAGTACTTC. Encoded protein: CASSETGTLYEQYF.

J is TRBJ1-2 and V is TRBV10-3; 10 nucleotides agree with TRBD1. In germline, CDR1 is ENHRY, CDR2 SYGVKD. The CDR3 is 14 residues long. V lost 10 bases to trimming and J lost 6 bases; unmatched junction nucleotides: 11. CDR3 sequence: CATDPGTGENGYTF. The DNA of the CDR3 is TGTGCCACGGACCCCGGGACAGGGGAGAATGGCTACACCTTC.

CDR3 coding DNA: TGTGCCAGCAGTTTTCCCCTCGCTCTAGGGGGGGTCCGGTCACCCCTCCACTTT. It specifies CASSFPLALGGVRSPLHF. The J gene is TRBJ1-6, the V gene TRBV28; a possible D gene is TRBD1 (6 bases). V shed 3 bases and J shed 10 bases, with 25 bases lying between them. In germline, CDR1 is MDHEN, CDR2 SYDVKM. The CDR3 contains 18 residues.

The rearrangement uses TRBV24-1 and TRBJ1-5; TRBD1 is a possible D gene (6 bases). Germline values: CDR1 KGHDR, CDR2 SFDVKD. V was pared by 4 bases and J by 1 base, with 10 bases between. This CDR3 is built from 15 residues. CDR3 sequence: CATSDRDNSNQPQHF. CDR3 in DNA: TGTGCCACCAGTGACCGGGACAACAGCAATCAGCCCCAGCATTTT.

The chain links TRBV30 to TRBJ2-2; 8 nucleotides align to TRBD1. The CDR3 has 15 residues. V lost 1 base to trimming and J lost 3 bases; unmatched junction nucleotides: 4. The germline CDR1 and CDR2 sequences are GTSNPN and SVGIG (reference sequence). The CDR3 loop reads CAWSGQGADTGELFF. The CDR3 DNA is TGTGCCTGGAGTGGGCAGGGGGCGGACACCGGGGAGCTGTTTTTT.